One sample yielded the 23 T cell receptor beta chains listed below, sequenced in a study of spatial heterogeneity in lung cancer. As to time point: blood at routine non-recurrence follow-up after resection. Frozen PBMC, nontumor lung or tumor provided whole RNA, which was sequenced unsorted. TCRdb re-called the 5' RACE reads with MiXCR, one entry per CDR3 protein. This table has around 110,000 distinct CDR3 sequences, roughly an eighth appearing once. Here the sequenced sample was PBMCs, taken at follow-up. The receptors shown here come from a male donor with early-stage non-small cell lung cancer.

Worth noting for this clonotype: A clone one base away is much larger, so this may be a read error. This CDR3 is missing its conserved last phenylalanine or tryptophan, likely due to a read error. This chain connects TRBV9 to TRBJ1-6; 10 bases agree with TRBD1. The V gene end was trimmed by 0 bases and the J gene end by 8 bases; junction bases not matched to a gene: 2. The CDR3 covers 15 residues. The germline V gene has CDR1 SGDLS and CDR2 YYNGEE. The CDR3 DNA sequence: TGTGCCAGCAGCGTAGGGGGGACAGGGGATTCACCCCTCCACCTT. Translation gives CASSVGGTGDSPLHL.

The table lists this clonotype with a few counts. V and J are TRBV28 and TRBJ2-1; TRBD1 is a possible D gene (7 bases). The germline V gene has CDR1 MDHEN and CDR2 SYDVKM. V lost 2 bases and J 5 bases, leaving 16 bases between the germline ends. The CDR3 consists of 16 residues. CDR3 loop: CASSLRRQGGHNEQFF. In nucleotides, the CDR3 is TGTGCCAGCAGTTTAAGGCGACAGGGAGGACACAATGAGCAGTTCTTC.

This clonotype has more than one count but fewer than ten. The chain employs TRBV20-1 and TRBJ2-5, with 7 bases identical to TRBD1. The J segment lost 4 bases and the V segment lost 0 bases, leaving 8 bases of the junction unmatched. This CDR3 spans 15 amino acids. Germline V gene sequence: CDR1 DFQATT, CDR2 SNEGSKA (reference sequence). The CDR3 region is CSARDGTGERETQYF. The CDR3 region has the DNA TGCAGTGCTAGAGATGGCACAGGGGAGAGAGAGACCCAGTACTTC.

This clonotype was observed a few times. The chain employs TRBV28 and TRBJ2-7, with unresolved D. Germline V gene lookup returns CDR1 MDHEN and CDR2 SYDVKM. The CDR3 is made up of 16 amino acids. V lost 5 bases to trimming and J lost 0 bases, with 17 bases between them. DNA of the CDR3: TGTGCCAGCAGTCCCACCAGAGCGCTGCACTCCTACGAGCAGTACTTC. Protein product: CASSPTRALHSYEQYF. Full variable domain (missing parts from reference TRBV28 and TRBJ2-7): DVKVTQSSRYLVKRTGEKVFLECVQDMDHENMFWYRQDPGLGLRLIYFSYDVKMKEKGDIPEGYSVSREKKERFSLILESASTNQTSMYLCASSPTRALHSYEQYFGPGTRLTVT.

This clonotype appeared a few times. The V and J genes are TRBV5-1 and TRBJ2-1; 14 bases fit TRBD2. CDR1 and CDR2 (germline): SGHRS, YFSETQ. This CDR3 spans 16 amino acids. The V gene end was trimmed by 4 bases and the J gene end by 5 bases; junction bases not matched to a gene: 5. Here the CDR3 DNA reads TGCGCCAGCAGCCCGACTAGCGGGGGGGCTCACAATGAGCAGTTCTTC. This codes for CASSPTSGGAHNEQFF.

This clonotype was observed a few times. The V and J genes are TRBV3-1 and TRBJ1-1; D not resolved. Germline-derived CDR1 and CDR2 are LGHDT and YNNKEL (reference sequence). V was trimmed by 2 bases and J by 5 bases, leaving 12 bases between them. There are 14 residues in the CDR3. The CDR3 DNA reads TGTGCCAGCAGCCAACGGGCTGAGGGAACTGAAGCTTTCTTT. Amino acids: CASSQRAEGTEAFF.

This clonotype occurred many times. The chain has TRBV29-1 and TRBJ2-3; 8 nucleotides align to TRBD1. CDR1 is SQVTM, CDR2 ANQGSEA, per germline. V shed 1 base and J 4 bases; nucleotides not matched to a gene: 4. This CDR3 contains 14 residues. The CDR3 sequence: CSVEGQGYADTQYF. CDR3 DNA sequence: TGCAGCGTTGAAGGACAGGGGTACGCAGATACGCAGTATTTT.

The table lists this clonotype with many counts. The rearrangement uses TRBV29-1 and TRBJ1-3; D unresolved. Trimming left V 3 bases short and J 1 base short, with 4 bases between. The CDR3 is 12 amino acids. The germline V gene encodes CDR1 SQVTM and CDR2 ANQGSEA. CDR3 region: CSVDDSGNTIYF. CDR3 bases: TGCAGCGTTGATGATTCTGGAAACACCATATATTTT.

This clonotype appeared a few times. This sequence joins TRBV6-2 or TRBV6-3 and TRBJ2-7; 8 bases are shared with TRBD1. Germline lookup yields CDR1 MNHEY and CDR2 SVGEGT. The CDR3 contains 12 residues. J was trimmed by 3 bases and V by 7 bases; bases with no gene match: 2. CDR3 bases: TGTGCCAGCAAGGGGACAGGCTACGAGCAGTACTTC. Protein product: CASKGTGYEQYF.

V usage is TRBV14 and J usage is TRBJ2-3, with D unclear. This CDR3 contains 15 residues. V gave up 3 bases and J gave up 5 bases, with 15 bases separating them. CDR1 and CDR2 from the germline V gene are SGHDN and FVKESK. CDR3 sequence reads: CASSQADRPRDTQYF. CDR3 bases: TGTGCCAGCAGCCAGGCAGACCGACCCCGAGATACGCAGTATTTT.

This clonotype was picked up a small number of times. The rearrangement links TRBV2 to TRBJ1-5; D is possibly TRBD1 (5 bases). The length of the CDR3 is 13 residues. The germline V gene encodes CDR1 SNHLY and CDR2 FYNNEI. Trimming took 8 bases from V and 3 from J, leaving 11 bases between them. In nucleotides, the CDR3 is TGTGCCAGCTTCCGGGGCCTCAATCAGCCCCAGCATTTT. As protein: CASFRGLNQPQHF.

In this sample, this clonotype turned up a few times. This chain links TRBV2 with TRBJ2-2, with D uncertain. Trimming stripped 5 bases from V and 0 bases from J, with 10 bases between. CDR1 SNHLY and CDR2 FYNNEI come from the germline V gene. This CDR3 has 15 amino acids. CDR3 protein: CASSSRFANTGELFF. The CDR3 DNA sequence: TGTGCCAGCAGTTCCCGGTTCGCGAACACCGGGGAGCTGTTTTTT. Combining the CDR3 with reference TRBV2 and TRBJ2-2 gives the whole variable domain EPEVTQTPSHQVTQMGQEVILRCVPISNHLYFYWYRQILGQKVEFLVSFYNNEISEKSEIFDDQFSVERPDGSNFTLKIRSTKLEDSAMYFCASSSRFANTGELFFGEGSRLTVL.

In this sample, this clonotype turned up many times. The chain recombines TRBV11-3 with TRBJ2-7; TRBD2 agrees at 11 bases. The CDR3 runs to 14 residues. Germline CDR1 is SGHNT and CDR2 is YENEEA. With 6 bases clipped from V and 3 bases from J, the junction kept 4 bases outside the gene matches. The CDR3 here is CASRGTSGLYEQYF. The CDR3 bases are TGTGCCAGCAGGGGGACTAGCGGTCTCTACGAGCAGTACTTC. The whole variable domain, filled in from reference TRBV11-3 and TRBJ2-7, reads EAGVVQSPRYKIIEKKQPVAFWCNPISGHNTLYWYLQNLGQGPELLIRYENEEAVDDSQLPKDRFSAERLKGVDSTLKIQPAELGDSAVYLCASRGTSGLYEQYFGPGTRLTVT.

J is TRBJ2-7 and V is TRBV2, with D perhaps TRBD2 (6 bases). This CDR3 is 12 amino acids long. Germline V gene sequence: CDR1 SNHLY, CDR2 FYNNEI. Trimming took off 9 bases at V and 4 bases at J, with 13 bases between the two ends. CDR3 in amino acids: CASGAGYYEQYF. CDR3 DNA sequence: TGTGCCAGTGGGGCGGGGTATTACGAGCAGTACTTC.

The chain couples TRBV25-1 to TRBJ2-1; 10 bases line up with TRBD2. The germline V gene encodes CDR1 MGHDK and CDR2 SYGVNS. The CDR3 runs to 16 residues. V shed 6 bases, J shed 7 bases, and the junction held 12 bases outside the gene matches. The CDR3 reads CASRAAAGGPGNEQFF. The CDR3 nucleotides read TGTGCCAGCAGGGCGGCAGCGGGGGGGCCGGGAAATGAGCAGTTCTTC.

V usage is TRBV4-1 and J usage is TRBJ1-2, with no clear D. This CDR3 is built from 15 residues. Germline CDR1 is MGHRA and CDR2 is YSYEKL. Trimming shortened V by 1 base and J by 4 bases, and 13 bases separated the two germline ends. CDR3 bases: TGCGCCAGCAGCCAAGTGACCCTCCAGCCCTATGGCTACACCTTC. Its protein product is CASSQVTLQPYGYTF.

This clonotype was detected a few times. The chain employs TRBV20-1 and TRBJ1-5, with no clear D. This CDR3 is 14 amino acids long. Germline V lookup: CDR1 DFQATT, CDR2 SNEGSKA (reference sequence). With 0 bases removed from V and 3 bases from J, the gap between germline ends came to 9 bases. CDR3 nucleotides: TGCAGTGCTAGAGACCCCAGCAACAATCAGCCCCAGCATTTT. This translates into CSARDPSNNQPQHF.

This clonotype occurred a few times. The rearrangement joins TRBV2 to TRBJ1-1; D not resolved. V lost 2 bases and J 8 bases, leaving 12 bases between the germline ends. The CDR3 is 13 residues long. CDR1 is SNHLY, CDR2 FYNNEI, per germline. The CDR3 protein is CASSESGLPEAFF. The CDR3, as DNA: TGTGCCAGCAGTGAATCAGGACTCCCCGAAGCTTTCTTT.

This clonotype has a handful of counts. The genes are TRBV29-1 and TRBJ2-2; tentative D call: TRBD1 (5 bases). The V gene lost 3 bases and the J gene lost 0 bases, with 5 bases spanning the gap. The germline CDR1 and CDR2 sequences are SQVTM and ANQGSEA. The CDR3 is made up of 13 amino acids. The DNA for the CDR3 is TGCAGCGTTGAGACAGCGAACACCGGGGAGCTGTTTTTT. This sequence encodes CSVETANTGELFF.

This clonotype was seen many times. V usage is TRBV20-1 and J usage is TRBJ2-2, with D possibly TRBD1 on 7 matching bases. The CDR3 runs 13 residues. Deletions cut 6 bases from V and 6 bases from J, with 14 bases between. Germline CDR1 reads DFQATT; CDR2 reads SNEGSKA (reference sequence). The CDR3 loop reads CSAGGDSPGELFF. In DNA form, the CDR3 reads TGCAGTGCCGGCGGGGACAGCCCCGGGGAGCTGTTTTTT.

There are many counts of this clonotype. The chain has TRBV4-1 and TRBJ1-1, with D possibly TRBD1 on 6 matching bases. The CDR3 is made up of 17 amino acids. CDR1 and CDR2 from the germline V gene are MGHRA and YSYEKL. The V end was cut by 0 bases, the J end by 11 bases, with 25 bases between. CDR3 DNA: TGCGCCAGCAGCCAAGAGGTCCCCCCCAGGGGCATGCATGCGGCTTTCTTT. This gives the protein CASSQEVPPRGMHAAFF.

This clonotype was observed at least ten times. The V and J genes are TRBV7-2 and TRBJ1-1; D is unresolved. Germline values: CDR1 SGHTA, CDR2 FQGNSA. V was clipped by 10 bases and J by 5 bases, with 14 bases between them. The CDR3 contains 12 residues. CDR3 DNA: TGTGCCACCAAGTCGGGGAGGACTGAAGCTTTCTTT. Protein product: CATKSGRTEAFF. Variable domain in full (rest from reference TRBV7-2 and TRBJ1-1): GAGVSQSPSNKVTEKGKDVELRCDPISGHTALYWYRQSLGQGLEFLIYFQGNSAPDKSGLPSDRFSAERTGGSVSTLTIQRTQQEDSAVYLCATKSGRTEAFFGQGTRLTVV.

This clonotype appeared many times. This chain connects TRBV29-1 to TRBJ1-2; 8 bases line up with TRBD1. V was clipped by 4 bases and J by 8 bases; unmatched bases: 15. CDR3 length equals 15 residues. Germline V CDR1 and CDR2: SQVTM, ANQGSEA. CDR3 sequence reads: CSVGNLRQGIEGYTF. CDR3 nucleotides: TGCAGCGTTGGGAACCTTCGACAGGGGATAGAAGGCTACACCTTC.